The 4 T cell receptor beta chains presented below share a single source sample, sequenced in a study of glioma-infiltrating T cells after dendritic cell vaccination. Regarding time point: after dendritic cell vaccination, including at tumor progression/relapse. The assay was immunoSEQ multiplex PCR, and TCRdb's table has in-frame clones only and misses some. The table shows some 60,000 clones, with about four fifths occurring only once. Specimen: blood, collected after dendritic cell vaccination. The receptors originated from a human donor with glioblastoma.

The V call is TRBV4-3, the J call TRBJ2-5; 7 nucleotides align to TRBD2. The length of the CDR3 is 14 residues. The trim removed 5 bases at V and 5 bases at J, leaving 8 bases unmatched. The germline V gene has CDR1 LGHNA and CDR2 YSLEER. CDR3 sequence reads: CASSGSALAETQYF. The CDR3 region has the DNA TGCGCCAGCAGCGGAAGCGCACTAGCGGAGACCCAGTACTTC.

The V and J genes are TRBV4-1 and TRBJ2-2; D not resolved. V was trimmed by 0 bases and J by 3 bases, leaving 11 bases between them. Germline V gives CDR1 MGHRA, CDR2 YSYEKL. The CDR3 extends over 16 amino acids. As DNA, the CDR3 is TGCGCCAGCAGCCAAGAAGTTGGCTCATACACCGGGGAGCTGTTTTTT. Its translation is CASSQEVGSYTGELFF.

There are a few counts of this clone. V and J are TRBV9 and TRBJ1-1; D is perhaps TRBD1 (5 bases). This CDR3 is built from 13 residues. Germline V gives CDR1 SGDLS, CDR2 YYNGEE. The germline V and J ends were trimmed by 0 bases and 9 bases, with 12 bases remaining between them. The CDR3 protein is CASSVDGAGKAFF. As DNA, the CDR3 is TGTGCCAGCAGCGTAGATGGGGCAGGGAAAGCTTTCTTT.

CDR3 amino acids: CASSPRDRGRDTEAFF. CDR3 nucleotide sequence: TGTGCCAGCAGCCCCCGGGACAGGGGGCGGGACACTGAAGCTTTCTTT. The chain carries TRBV11-1 and TRBJ1-1, with 12 nucleotides matching TRBD1. Unmatched junction bases numbered 7, after V lost 5 bases and J lost 3 bases. Per germline, CDR1 SGHAT and CDR2 FQDESV (reference sequence). The CDR3 sequence is 16 residues long.